The clone carrying this TCR beta chain was counted at least ten times. The entry originates in a study of T cells in Graves' hyperthyroidism and ophthalmopathy. Study context: The blood sample was taken at first diagnosis, before treatment began.

V shed 3 bases and J shed 5 bases, with 8 bases lying between them. CDR3 length equals 12 residues. Germline V CDR1 and CDR2: SGHDT, YYEEEE. In making diagnoses, clinical symptoms, serum thyroxine and TRAb, thyroid ultrasound and orbital computed tomography were all used. A roughly 9.3 ml volume of fresh peripheral blood provided the PBMCs. What was amplified from RNA transcripts were TCR beta CDR3 regions. In the first-round RT-PCR of the TCR CDR3, the HTBI primer set was used. In TCRdb, the multiplex PCR reads were re-called with MiXCR into one record per CDR3 protein. This table has around 760,000 distinct CDR3 sequences, around 40% appearing once.

The sequenced sample consisted of blood. The rearrangement joins TRBV5-6 to TRBJ1-2, with TRBD1 as a possible D gene (5 bases). The sequence derives from a woman in her thirties or forties with Graves' hyperthyroidism. The CDR3 region has the DNA TGTGCCAGCAGCTCCCGACAGTATGGCTACACCTTC. Translated: CASSSRQYGYTF.